This T cell receptor beta chain was sequenced for a study of CD8+ T cells in alopecia areata. Specimens obtained from alopecia areata patients comprised lesional scalp punch biopsies and peripheral blood. In germline, CDR1 is WNHNN, CDR2 SYGVQD (reference sequence). V was shortened by 2 bases and J by 6 bases, with 14 bases between the two germline ends. The CDR3 is made up of 15 amino acids. In each case, RNA was isolated and then reverse transcribed into cDNA as the sequencing template. Measured with immunoSEQ multiplex PCR; TCRdb has only the in-frame clones, and not every one. The sample records around 140,000 clones, under 60% being singletons.

This clonotype was sampled from a human donor with alopecia areata. V and J are TRBV10-1 and TRBJ2-1, with D perhaps TRBD1 or TRBD2 (6 bases each). The material sequenced was CD4+ T cells sorted from blood, taken at week 0. The CDR3 region has the DNA TGCGCCAGCAGTGAGAGGGGGGCCTCCGTCAATGAGCAGTTCTTC. The encoded protein is CASSERGASVNEQFF.